These 29 T cell receptor beta chains came from one sample sequenced in a study of CD8 T cells in ankylosing spondylitis. Findings of the study overall: Ankylosing spondylitis blood seemed to carry a telltale TCR beta motif made of eight or nine highly homologous variants.

For these receptors, no antigen is known. TCRdb re-derived calls from the 5' RACE reads in MiXCR, one entry per CDR3 protein. Of approximately 300,000 distinct CDR3 sequences listed, around 7.6% are singletons. Sequenced input: blood, either unsorted or a sorted T cell fraction (not recorded which). The receptors derive from a male donor with ankylosing spondylitis.

This clonotype has at least ten counts. The J gene is TRBJ2-1, the V gene TRBV29-1; weak D call: TRBD1 (6 bases). V shed 6 bases and J shed 2 bases, with 11 bases lying between them. The germline V gene has CDR1 SQVTM and CDR2 ANQGSEA. The CDR3 sequence is 13 residues long. As DNA, the CDR3 is TGCAGCGTGGGCCGGGACACCTACAATGAGCAGTTCTTC. Translated: CSVGRDTYNEQFF.

The chain is built from TRBV5-1 and TRBJ2-3; possible D gene TRBD2, 6 bases. Between the trimmed V and J ends, which lost 2 bases and 1 base, there was a span of 11 bases. Germline CDR1 reads SGHRS; CDR2 reads YFSETQ. The CDR3 extends over 15 amino acids. The CDR3 DNA is TGCGCCAGCAGCTTTAGCGGCGGTCGCACAGATACGCAGTATTTT. Its protein is CASSFSGGRTDTQYF.

This clonotype showed up just a few times. The genes are TRBV9 and TRBJ2-1; 14 bases line up with TRBD2. Trimming cost V 3 bases and J 8 bases; bases outside gene matches: 4. CDR1 SGDLS and CDR2 YYNGEE come from the germline V gene. This CDR3 spans 15 amino acids. This CDR3 is CASSARLAGGYEQFF. In DNA, the CDR3 is TGTGCCAGCAGCGCCCGACTAGCGGGAGGGTATGAGCAGTTCTTC.

The V and J genes are TRBV9 and TRBJ2-7; D is ambiguous. This CDR3 has 15 residues. V lost 0 bases, J lost 0 bases, and 10 bases lay in between. Looked up from germline, CDR1 is SGDLS and CDR2 is YYNGEE. For the CDR3, the DNA is TGTGCCAGCAGCGTAGGTGGATTATTCTCCTACGAGCAGTACTTC. It yields the protein CASSVGGLFSYEQYF.

The chain employs TRBV21-1 and TRBJ2-3. TRBV21-1 constitutes a pseudogene. This CDR3 spans 16 amino acids. The chain's CDR3 is CASSKEVVLSTDTQYF. CDR3 nucleotides: TGTGCCAGCAGCAAAGAGGTAGTTTTGAGCACAGATACGCAGTATTTT.

This clonotype was detected ten times or more. The chain links TRBV5-4 to TRBJ2-7; possible D gene TRBD2, 5 bases. V was shortened by 0 bases and J by 5 bases, with 15 bases between the two germline ends. The CDR3 has 15 amino acids. Germline assignment: CDR1 SGHNT and CDR2 YYREEE (reference sequence). This chain's CDR3 is CASSLAVGDSNEQYF. The CDR3 nucleotides read TGTGCCAGCAGCTTGGCCGTCGGGGATTCAAACGAGCAGTACTTC.

Only a few counts were recorded for this clonotype. J is TRBJ2-2 and V is TRBV19, with D possibly being TRBD1 (6 bases). This CDR3 has 15 amino acids. Trimming stripped 6 bases from V and 3 bases from J, with 14 bases between. The germline CDR1 and CDR2 sequences are LNHDA and SQIVND (reference sequence). CDR3 in DNA: TGTGCCAGTAGGCTAGGGGGTACCGACACCGGGGAGCTGTTTTTT. Amino acid sequence: CASRLGGTDTGELFF.

This clonotype has just a few counts. The V and J genes are TRBV9 and TRBJ1-1; D is possibly TRBD1 (5 bases). Trimming took 3 bases from V and 0 from J, leaving 15 bases between them. This CDR3 has 16 amino acids. The germline CDR1 and CDR2 sequences are SGDLS and YYNGEE. The CDR3 coding sequence is TGTGCCAGCAGCGAGTCCCCGGGACGGATGAACACTGAAGCTTTCTTT. Its translation is CASSESPGRMNTEAFF.

This clonotype showed up just a few times. V is TRBV27 and J is TRBJ2-2; perhaps TRBD2 as D (5 bases). This CDR3 has 15 residues. Trimming removed 5 bases at V and 4 bases at J, with 14 bases between. Germline CDR1 and CDR2: MNHEY and SMNVEV (reference sequence). The CDR3 loop reads CASSTSSAGTGELFF. The CDR3 DNA is TGTGCCAGCAGTACGTCCTCTGCGGGCACCGGGGAGCTGTTTTTT.

This clonotype was seen a few times. The chain carries TRBV15 and TRBJ2-7; D is perhaps TRBD1 (6 bases). The ends were cut back, 3 bases at V and 3 bases at J, with 12 bases in the middle. This CDR3 comprises 14 residues. Germline values: CDR1 LNHNV, CDR2 YYDKDF (reference sequence). CDR3 sequence (DNA): TGTGCCACCAGCAGGGACACAGGGTTCTACGAGCAGTACTTC. As protein: CATSRDTGFYEQYF. Full variable domain (remainder filled in from reference TRBV15 and TRBJ2-7): DAMVIQNPRYQVTQFGKPVTLSCSQTLNHNVMYWYQQKSSQAPKLLFHYYDKDFNNEADTPDNFQSRRPNTSFCFLDIRSPGLGDTAMYLCATSRDTGFYEQYFGPGTRLTVT.

The table lists this clonotype with a few counts. The chain couples TRBV5-1 to TRBJ2-5, with 10 nucleotides matching TRBD2. Germline CDR1 and CDR2: SGHRS and YFSETQ. Trimming cost V 3 bases and J 2 bases; bases outside gene matches: 7. CDR3 length equals 16 residues. The CDR3 reads CASSSRLAGPQETQYF. DNA of the CDR3: TGCGCCAGCAGCTCCAGACTAGCGGGTCCTCAAGAGACCCAGTACTTC.

The CDR3 spells CASHSKSGVSTDTQYF. CDR3 nucleotides: TGTGCCAGCCATTCCAAATCCGGGGTTAGCACAGATACGCAGTATTTT. The gene calls are TRBV27 and TRBJ2-3; D is perhaps TRBD2 (5 bases). The CDR3 contains 16 residues. V lost 8 bases, J lost 0 bases, and 18 bases lay in between. In germline, CDR1 is MNHEY, CDR2 SMNVEV (reference sequence).

This clonotype has only a few counts. The chain links TRBV29-1 to TRBJ2-1; TRBD2 might be the D (5 bases). The germline V and J ends were trimmed by 4 bases and 8 bases, with 15 bases remaining between them. The CDR3 is made up of 13 amino acids. The V gene's germline CDR1 is SQVTM and CDR2 ANQGSEA. CDR3 nucleotides: TGCAGCGTTGCGAACCCCCCCGGGGATGAGCAGTTCTTC. It codes for CSVANPPGDEQFF.

Of note for this clonotype: As the CDR3 is not closed by the conserved phenylalanine or tryptophan, this likely results from a read error. The J gene is TRBJ2-5, the V gene TRBV11-2; TRBD2 agrees at 10 bases. This CDR3 is built from 14 residues. Germline V gene data show CDR1 as SGHAT and CDR2 as FQNNGV. J gave up 5 bases and V 7 bases, and 7 bases lay outside the gene matches. Here the CDR3 reads CASKPSGSIETQYL. The CDR3 DNA follows: TGTGCCAGCAAGCCTAGCGGGAGCATCGAGACCCAGTACCTC.

The V call is TRBV19, the J call TRBJ1-2; no firm D call. CDR1 and CDR2 from the germline V gene are LNHDA and SQIVND (reference sequence). The CDR3 covers 17 residues. V was pared by 3 bases and J by 2 bases, with 19 bases between. Written as DNA, the CDR3 is TGTGCCAGTAGTATCGGCCCAGGAGCAAGATCAAACTATGGCTACACCTTC. Amino acid sequence: CASSIGPGARSNYGYTF.

This clonotype was seen more than once but under ten times. This chain connects TRBV20-1 to TRBJ2-7; 12 bases agree with TRBD1. CDR1 and CDR2 from the germline V gene are DFQATT and SNEGSKA (reference sequence). The CDR3 runs 15 residues. V lost 6 bases, J lost 4 bases, and 10 bases stayed unmatched. The CDR3 region is CSAEGQGASLYEQYF. The CDR3 DNA sequence: TGCAGTGCGGAGGGACAGGGGGCCTCTTTATACGAGCAGTACTTC.

This clonotype was detected a few times. The chain couples TRBV6-1 to TRBJ2-7; no clear D gene. The CDR3 runs 11 residues. Trimming pared 4 bases from V and 8 bases from J, leaving 9 bases between. Germline CDR1 is MNHNS and CDR2 is SASEGT. Here the CDR3 DNA reads TGTGCCAGCAGTGTCCCTCTCCAGCAGTACTTC. This encodes CASSVPLQQYF.

V gene TRBV29-1 combines with J gene TRBJ2-2; 7 bases agree with TRBD2. Germline V gives CDR1 SQVTM, CDR2 ANQGSEA. The ends lost 7 bases at V and 6 bases at J; junction bases unmatched: 5. The CDR3 sequence is 12 residues long. CDR3: CSAGEGPGELFF. The CDR3 DNA reads TGCAGCGCCGGGGAGGGCCCCGGGGAGCTGTTTTTT.

Regarding this clonotype: A clone one base away is much larger, so this may be a read error. The chain employs TRBV3-1 and TRBJ2-1, with D possibly matching TRBD1 (9 bases). Germline CDR1 reads LGHDT; CDR2 reads YNNKEL (reference sequence). The V end was cut by 5 bases, the J end by 7 bases, with 24 bases between. CDR3 size: 17 residues. CDR3 coding DNA: TGTGCCAGCAGCAAAGGGCTGCGGGGGGACAGGGCAAATGAGCAGTTCTTC. It codes for CASSKGLRGDRANEQFF.

This chain links TRBV29-1 with TRBJ2-1; 13 nucleotides align to TRBD2. V was pared by 3 bases and J by 4 bases, with 3 bases of the junction left unmatched. CDR3 length equals 15 residues. Germline CDR1 and CDR2: SQVTM and ANQGSEA. The CDR3 sequence: CSVDGTSGNYNEQFF. In DNA form, the CDR3 reads TGCAGCGTTGACGGGACTAGCGGGAATTACAATGAGCAGTTCTTC.

This clonotype was counted ten times or more. V and J are TRBV11-3 and TRBJ2-1; the D gene is possibly TRBD2 (6 bases). This CDR3 is 16 amino acids long. V was trimmed by 1 base and J by 0 bases, leaving 10 bases between them. Germline loops: CDR1 SGHNT, CDR2 YENEEA. The CDR3 loop is CASSLGRDPSYNEQFF. The CDR3 DNA follows: TGTGCCAGCAGCTTAGGGCGGGACCCCTCCTACAATGAGCAGTTCTTC.

This clonotype was detected a few times. The V call is TRBV12-3 or TRBV12-4, the J call TRBJ2-1, with 7 bases aligning to TRBD1. This CDR3 has 15 amino acids. The V and J ends lost 6 bases and 2 bases, in that order; junction bases with no gene match: 7. As DNA, the CDR3 is TGTGCCAGCAGGGGGGACAGTGGAGCCTACAATGAGCAGTTCTTC. Its protein product is CASRGDSGAYNEQFF.

This clonotype was observed at least ten times. The chain joins TRBV12-3 or TRBV12-4 to TRBJ2-2; D gene uncertain. V lost 1 base and J lost 5, with 14 bases in between. The CDR3 totals 16 residues. The CDR3 region has the DNA TGTGCCAGCAGTTTAGAATTTCTCGGGCAAACCGGGGAGCTGTTTTTT. The encoded protein is CASSLEFLGQTGELFF.

This clonotype came up many times. The rearrangement joins TRBV28 to TRBJ2-1; 9 bases are a match to TRBD2. The CDR3 is 15 amino acids. Looked up from germline, CDR1 is MDHEN and CDR2 is SYDVKM. V was pared by 5 bases and J by 4 bases, with 6 bases of the junction left unmatched. The CDR3 DNA reads as TGTGCCAGCAGTAAAACTAGCGGGTGGTACAATGAGCAGTTCTTC. It codes for CASSKTSGWYNEQFF.

This clonotype appeared a few times. The chain combines TRBV7-9 with TRBJ2-1; D might be TRBD2 (5 bases). Germline loops: CDR1 SEHNR, CDR2 FQNEAQ (reference sequence). This CDR3 spans 15 amino acids. With 5 bases removed from V and 0 bases from J, the gap between germline ends came to 11 bases. CDR3 nucleotides: TGTGCCAGCAGCACCCGGGAAAGCTCCTACAATGAGCAGTTCTTC. Amino acids: CASSTRESSYNEQFF.

In this sample, this clonotype turned up a few times. The chain links TRBV3-1 to TRBJ1-3; the match to TRBD1 covers 8 bases. Germline CDR1 and CDR2: LGHDT and YNNKEL (reference sequence). CDR3 size: 15 residues. Trimming at V came to 3 bases and at J to 4 bases, leaving 5 bases not matched to a gene. As DNA, the CDR3 is TGTGCCAGCAGCCAGGGGACAGGTGGGGGAAACACCATATATTTT. Translated, it gives CASSQGTGGGNTIYF.

This clonotype has at least ten counts. The CDR3 spells CASGATSPLHF. The CDR3 nucleotides are TGTGCTAGTGGTGCGACGTCACCCCTCCACTTT. V gene TRBV12-5 combines with J gene TRBJ1-6, with D uncertain. This CDR3 contains 11 residues. Germline loops: CDR1 LGHNT, CDR2 FRNRAP. V gave up 5 bases and J gave up 10 bases, with 6 bases separating them.

In this sample, this clonotype turned up many times. The chain has TRBV7-9 and TRBJ2-1; D unclear. Germline CDR1 SEHNR, CDR2 FQNEAQ (reference sequence). The CDR3 is 13 residues long. Trimming cost V 8 bases and J 5 bases, with 13 bases left between them. CDR3 in DNA: TGTGCCAGCCTTGGCACAAGGGACAATGAGCAGTTCTTC. Translated, it gives CASLGTRDNEQFF. The entire variable domain, with the rest obtained from reference TRBV7-9 and TRBJ2-1, is as follows: DTGVSQNPRHKITKRGQNVTFRCDPISEHNRLYWYRQTLGQGPEFLTYFQNEAQLEKSRLLSDRFSAERPKGSFSTLEIQRTEQGDSAMYLCASLGTRDNEQFFGPGTRLTVL.

This clonotype was detected many times. This chain links TRBV5-1 with TRBJ2-7; no firm D call. Germline lookup yields CDR1 SGHRS and CDR2 YFSETQ. Trimming stripped 0 bases from V and 6 bases from J, with 10 bases between. The CDR3 has 13 amino acids. CDR3 nucleotides: TGCGCCAGCAGCTTGGACTACCGCGGCGAGCAGTACTTC. Protein: CASSLDYRGEQYF.